This T cell receptor (beta chain) came from a study of vaccination and CD4 T cells after COVID-19 (dated by TCRdb to the early 2020s). Study-level background: Convalescent patients had a positive SARS-CoV-2 result on nasal swab PCR, and of these patients, under ten had mild disease and one had severe disease. Participants received two doses of either the Pfizer-BioNTech BNT162b2 vaccine (n=8) or the Moderna mRNA-1273 vaccine (n=2). In control cultures, a CEFX viral epitope pool was used as positive control, an HIV-1 Nef peptide pool was used as negative control, or no peptide was added. In 9 to 11 COVID-19 convalescent patients and a few infection-naive healthy vaccine recipients, researchers compared the spike-specific CD4+ TCR repertoire from before mRNA vaccination with the repertoire from after. Post-vaccine blood samples were obtained a median of about 77 days after the second vaccine dose, with a range of about 13 to 250 days. Post-COVID blood samples were collected from convalescent patients a median of approximately 100 days after diagnosis, with a range of about 35 to 161 days. Overlapping spike peptide pools from SARS-CoV-2 and from the common cold coronaviruses HCoV-NL63, HCoV-OC43 and HCoV-229E were used as culture stimuli. Six males and four females were included in the convalescent cohort, with two Hispanic individuals, seven Caucasians, two Asians and one multiracial person represented. The paper's findings and limits, for the study overall: Of the vaccine-specific clones in convalescent patients, 304 of 307, or nearly all, reacted only to SARS-CoV-2 spike and did not cross-react with common cold coronaviruses. The number of convalescent patients in the study was relatively small, and the study did not examine early timepoints following natural infection. The median number of SARS-CoV-2-reactive clonotypes rose from around 21 after infection to 38 after vaccination, but the change was not significant. Among convalescent patients, a median 86.3% of the SARS-CoV-2-reactive clones seen after vaccination appeared only after vaccination, which suggests priming specific to the vaccine.

Library creation used PCR. At the Johns Hopkins FTIC core, DNA from the cultured CD4+ T cells underwent TCR sequencing with the Oncomine TCR Beta short-read assay. Genomic DNA was extracted from the cultured CD4+ T cells with the QIAamp micro DNA kit. The Oncomine TCR Beta libraries from cultured CD4+ T cells were pooled using unique dual indexes and then sequenced on an Illumina iSeq 100. Turning to the authors' computational methods: Non-productive sequences were filtered out, and CDR3s that did not start with C, did not end with F or W, or were shorter than 7 amino acids were discarded. The MANAFEST web application was used to identify antigen-specific clonotypes by comparing peptide-stimulated wells against reference wells and other culture wells. Positive clones required FDR below 0.05, an odds ratio above 5, and productive frequency above 0.1% in at least two of three replicate wells. A clonotype was classed as cross-reactive if the clonotype showed significant expansion both in SARS-CoV-2 spike wells and in at least one common cold coronavirus spike condition. Levenshtein distances (stringdist) and unrooted phylogenetic trees (ape) in R version 3.6.1 were used to assess CDR3 homology. Using fastp at Q25 and MiXCR, TCRdb reprocessed the public reads and kept productive beta chains. All rows with the same CDR3 protein become a single entry with the most common DNA and genes. Here the V and J calls rest on TCRdb's processing, not on the authors' analysis. Within this sample are more than 9,000 distinct CDR3 sequences, with more than 30% of them counted one time only. 23% of the sample belongs to the ten largest clones.

The sample's treatment or condition label, in plain terms: 10-day PBMC culture with coronavirus spike peptide pools or control peptides (ViraFEST assay). The ViraFEST assay was used in the study, in which antigen-specific T cells were expanded with peptide pools and expanded clonotypes were subsequently identified by TCR sequencing. The convalescent patients' positive SARS-CoV-2 PCR tests fell between March and December 2020, which was before the Alpha, Beta and Delta variants emerged in the United States. Each well held two million PBMCs cultured with approximately 9.1 ug/ml peptide pools in IMDM containing approximately 5% human AB serum and about 10 IU/ml IL-2. Half of the culture medium was replaced with fresh IL-2-containing medium on days 3 and 7. Once the cells had been in culture for 9 to 10 days, the EasySep CD4+ T cell isolation kit was used to isolate CD4+ T cells by negative selection. Ficoll-Paque Plus gradient centrifugation was used to isolate PBMCs from whole blood, and the isolated PBMCs were then either used fresh or cryopreserved at -140C. Triplicate wells were generally used for each culture condition.

Taken from the germline V gene, the CDR1 and CDR2 loops are MNHEY and SVGAGI. From the cysteine through the phenylalanine, the CDR3 covers 12 amino acids. Only CDR3 DNA is held: 36 bases, read in frame from base 1. V and J are truncated by 2 bases and 8 bases respectively, leaving an intervening sequence of 9 bases. On this clonotype: It has no known antigen specificity. One base away there is no much larger clone; base qualities are not given.

Input material: cultured CD4+ T cells from blood. The receptor chain draws on TRBV6-5 and TRBJ1-2, and the D gene may be TRBD1, 6 bases matching. The TCR was taken from a human donor with COVID-19. The CDR3 region has the sequence CASSYVGGGYTF. The nucleotide sequence reads TGTGCCAGCAGTTACGTCGGGGGCGGCTACACCTTC.